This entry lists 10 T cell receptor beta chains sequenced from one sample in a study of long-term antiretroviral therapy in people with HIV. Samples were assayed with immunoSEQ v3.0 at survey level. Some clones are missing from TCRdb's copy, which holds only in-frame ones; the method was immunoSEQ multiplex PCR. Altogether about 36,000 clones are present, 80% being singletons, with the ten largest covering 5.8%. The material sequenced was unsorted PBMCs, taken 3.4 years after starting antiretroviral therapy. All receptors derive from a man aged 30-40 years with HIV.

CDR3 DNA: TGTGCCAGCTGCAGGACGGGGGGACTAGGGGAGCAGTACTTC. This sequence encodes CASCRTGGLGEQYF. V gene TRBV6-5 combines with J gene TRBJ2-7, with 8 bases aligning to TRBD2. V lost 8 bases to trimming and J lost 7 bases; unmatched junction nucleotides: 13. Germline V gene sequence: CDR1 MNHEY, CDR2 SVGAGI. CDR3 size: 14 residues.

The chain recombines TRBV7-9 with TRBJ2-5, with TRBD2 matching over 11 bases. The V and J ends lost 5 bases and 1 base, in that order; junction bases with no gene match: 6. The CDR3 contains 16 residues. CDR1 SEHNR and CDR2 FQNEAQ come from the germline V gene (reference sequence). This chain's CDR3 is CASSHGLAGFQETQYF. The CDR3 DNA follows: TGTGCCAGCAGCCACGGACTAGCGGGTTTCCAAGAGACCCAGTACTTC.

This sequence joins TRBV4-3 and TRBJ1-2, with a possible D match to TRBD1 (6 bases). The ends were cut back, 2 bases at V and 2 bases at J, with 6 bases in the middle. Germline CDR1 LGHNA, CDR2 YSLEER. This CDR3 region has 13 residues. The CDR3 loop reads CASSQTGNYGYTF. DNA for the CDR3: TGCGCCAGCAGCCAAACAGGGAACTATGGCTACACCTTC.

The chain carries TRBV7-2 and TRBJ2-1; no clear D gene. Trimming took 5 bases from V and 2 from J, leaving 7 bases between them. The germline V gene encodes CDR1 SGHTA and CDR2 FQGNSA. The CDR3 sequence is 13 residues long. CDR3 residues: CASSDDTYNEQFF. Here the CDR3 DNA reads TGTGCCAGCAGCGACGACACCTACAATGAGCAGTTCTTC.

In nucleotides, the CDR3 is TGTGCCAGCAGCCCGAGACTAGCGGGTACCTACGAGCAGTACTTC. Translation gives CASSPRLAGTYEQYF. The chain recombines TRBV6-5 with TRBJ2-7; TRBD2 aligns across 10 bases. V was pared by 6 bases and J by 2 bases, with 7 bases of the junction left unmatched. This CDR3 is 15 amino acids long. Germline CDR1 MNHEY, CDR2 SVGAGI.

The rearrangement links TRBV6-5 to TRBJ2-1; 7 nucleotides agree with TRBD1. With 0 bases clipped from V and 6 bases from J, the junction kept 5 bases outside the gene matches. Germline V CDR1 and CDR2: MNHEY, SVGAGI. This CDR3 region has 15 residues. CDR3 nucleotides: TGTGCCAGCAGTTACTCGTGGACAGGAACCAATGAGCAGTTCTTC. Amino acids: CASSYSWTGTNEQFF.

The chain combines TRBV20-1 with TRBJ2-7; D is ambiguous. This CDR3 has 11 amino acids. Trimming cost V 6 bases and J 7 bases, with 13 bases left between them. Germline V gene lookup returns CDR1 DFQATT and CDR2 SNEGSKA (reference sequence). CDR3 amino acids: CSATGRGEQYF. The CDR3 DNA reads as TGCAGTGCAACCGGACGTGGAGAGCAGTACTTC.

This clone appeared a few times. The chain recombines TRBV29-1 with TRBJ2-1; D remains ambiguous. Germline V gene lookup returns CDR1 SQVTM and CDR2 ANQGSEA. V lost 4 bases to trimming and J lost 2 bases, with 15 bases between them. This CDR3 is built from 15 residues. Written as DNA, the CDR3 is TGCAGCGTTGGGGCCCCCCAACGAACCTACAATGAGCAGTTCTTC. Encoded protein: CSVGAPQRTYNEQFF.

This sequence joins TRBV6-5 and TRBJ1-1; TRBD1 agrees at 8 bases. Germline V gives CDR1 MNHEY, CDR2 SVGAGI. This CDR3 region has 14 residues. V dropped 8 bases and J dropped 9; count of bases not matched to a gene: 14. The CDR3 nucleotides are TGTGCCAGCCATCTCGGGACAGGAATAGATAAAGCTTTCTTT. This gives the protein CASHLGTGIDKAFF.

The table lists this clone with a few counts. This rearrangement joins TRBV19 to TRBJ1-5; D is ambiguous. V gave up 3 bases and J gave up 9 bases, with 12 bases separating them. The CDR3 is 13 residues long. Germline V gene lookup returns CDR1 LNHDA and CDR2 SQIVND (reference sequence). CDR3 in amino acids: CASSIGISLPQHF. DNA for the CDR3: TGTGCCAGTAGTATCGGTATATCTCTGCCCCAGCATTTT.